A single TCR beta chain is shown here with its context. Assay: immunoSEQ multiplex PCR; the TCRdb copy retains only in-frame clones and omits some. This table holds approximately 500,000 clones, roughly 91% found once. The source of the sample is a study of blood T cell repertoires in COVID-19. The CDR3 spans 12 residues. The V gene's germline CDR1 is SEHNR and CDR2 FQNEAQ (reference sequence). With 2 bases removed from V and 8 bases from J, the gap between germline ends came to 9 bases. The clonotype was recovered from a woman aged 50 to 65 with COVID-19, enrolled during active disease. The V call is TRBV7-9, the J call TRBJ1-2; D not certain. Specimen: peripheral blood. The CDR3 nucleotides read TGTGCCAGCAGCTTAAGTGAGGAAGGCTACACCTTC. Protein: CASSLSEEGYTF.